Sequencing of this T cell receptor beta chain was carried out in a study of blood T cells in healthy people across ages. Primers used in a second PCR of about 6 to 11 cycles were a sample-barcoded 5' primer and a J-beta primer mix. From the 5' RACE reads, TCRdb called clonotypes with MiXCR, one entry per CDR3 protein. This table has some 900,000 distinct CDR3 sequences, roughly 43% appearing once. Sequenced sample: blood. This TCR was sampled from a man in his thirties or forties in good health.

The CDR3 is CASSQGANVDTQYF. The CDR3 bases are TGTGCCAGCAGCCAAGGCGCTAATGTGGATACGCAGTATTTT. The genes are TRBV4-2 and TRBJ2-3; the D is unclear. V was shortened by 1 base and J by 6 bases, with 11 bases between the two germline ends. Germline lookup yields CDR1 LGHNA and CDR2 YNFKEQ. CDR3 length equals 14 residues.